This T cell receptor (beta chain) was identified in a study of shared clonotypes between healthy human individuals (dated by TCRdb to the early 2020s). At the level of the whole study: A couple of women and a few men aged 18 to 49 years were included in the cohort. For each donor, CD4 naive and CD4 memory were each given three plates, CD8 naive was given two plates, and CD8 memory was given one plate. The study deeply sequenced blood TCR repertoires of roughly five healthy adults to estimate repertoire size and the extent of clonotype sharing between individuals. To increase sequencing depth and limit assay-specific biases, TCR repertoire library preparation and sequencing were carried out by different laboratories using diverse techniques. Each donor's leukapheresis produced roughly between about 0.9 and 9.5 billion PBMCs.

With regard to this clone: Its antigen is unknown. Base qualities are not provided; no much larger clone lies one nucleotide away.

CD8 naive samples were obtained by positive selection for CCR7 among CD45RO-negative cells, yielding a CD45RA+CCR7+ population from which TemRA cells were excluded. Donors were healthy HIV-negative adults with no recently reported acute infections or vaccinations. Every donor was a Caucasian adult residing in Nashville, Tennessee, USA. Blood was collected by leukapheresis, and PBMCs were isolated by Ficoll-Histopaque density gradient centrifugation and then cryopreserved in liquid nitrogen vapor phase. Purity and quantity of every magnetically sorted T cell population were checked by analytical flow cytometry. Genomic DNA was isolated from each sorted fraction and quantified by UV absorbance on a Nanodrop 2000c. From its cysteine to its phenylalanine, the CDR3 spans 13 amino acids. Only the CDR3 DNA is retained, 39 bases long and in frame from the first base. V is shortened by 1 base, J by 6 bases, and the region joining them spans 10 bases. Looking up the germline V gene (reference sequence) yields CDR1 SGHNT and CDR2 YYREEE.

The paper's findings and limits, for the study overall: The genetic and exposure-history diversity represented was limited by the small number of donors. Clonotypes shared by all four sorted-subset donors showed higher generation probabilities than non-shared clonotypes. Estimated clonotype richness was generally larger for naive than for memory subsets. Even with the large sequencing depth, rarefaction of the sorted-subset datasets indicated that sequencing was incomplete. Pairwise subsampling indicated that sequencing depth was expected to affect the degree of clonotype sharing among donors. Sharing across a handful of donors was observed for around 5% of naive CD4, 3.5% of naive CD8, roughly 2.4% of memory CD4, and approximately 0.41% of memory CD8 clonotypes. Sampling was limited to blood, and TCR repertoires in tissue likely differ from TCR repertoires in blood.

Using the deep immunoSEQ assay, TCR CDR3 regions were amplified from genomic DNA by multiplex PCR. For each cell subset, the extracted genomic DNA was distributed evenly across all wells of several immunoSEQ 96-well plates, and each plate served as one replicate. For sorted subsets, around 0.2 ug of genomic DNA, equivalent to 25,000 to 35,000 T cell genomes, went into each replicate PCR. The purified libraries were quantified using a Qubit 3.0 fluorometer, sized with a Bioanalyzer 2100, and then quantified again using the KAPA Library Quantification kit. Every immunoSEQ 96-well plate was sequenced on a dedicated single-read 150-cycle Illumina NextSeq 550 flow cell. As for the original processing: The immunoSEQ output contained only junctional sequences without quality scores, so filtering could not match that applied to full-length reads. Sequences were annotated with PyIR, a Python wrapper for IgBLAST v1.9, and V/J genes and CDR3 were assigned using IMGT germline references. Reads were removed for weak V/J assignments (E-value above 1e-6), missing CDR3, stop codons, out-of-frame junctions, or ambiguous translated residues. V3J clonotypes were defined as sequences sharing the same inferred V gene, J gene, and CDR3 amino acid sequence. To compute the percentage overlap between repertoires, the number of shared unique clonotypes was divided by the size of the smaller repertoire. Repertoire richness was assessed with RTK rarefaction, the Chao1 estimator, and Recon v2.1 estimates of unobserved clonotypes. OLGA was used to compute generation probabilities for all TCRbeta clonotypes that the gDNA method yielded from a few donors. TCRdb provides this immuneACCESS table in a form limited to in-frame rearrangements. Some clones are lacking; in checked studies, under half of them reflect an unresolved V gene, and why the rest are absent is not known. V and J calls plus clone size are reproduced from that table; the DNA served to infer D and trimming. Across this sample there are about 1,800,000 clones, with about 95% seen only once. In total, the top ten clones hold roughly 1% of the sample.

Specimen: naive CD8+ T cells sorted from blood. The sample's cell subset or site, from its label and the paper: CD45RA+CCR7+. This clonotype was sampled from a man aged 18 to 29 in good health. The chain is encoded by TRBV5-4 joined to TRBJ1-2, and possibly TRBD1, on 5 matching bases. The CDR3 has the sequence CASSLSGGDGYTF. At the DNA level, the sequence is TGTGCCAGCAGCTTGTCGGGGGGAGATGGCTACACCTTC.